These 29 T cell receptor beta chains share one sample of origin, sequenced in a study of PD-L1 blockade in urothelial cancer. Regarding time point: pretreatment peripheral blood. TCRdb's copy holds only in-frame clones and misses some; the assay was immunoSEQ multiplex PCR. The sample contains tens of thousands of clones, nearly 90% of which appear only once. The source material was PBMCs, sampled around atezolizumab (anti-PD-L1) treatment. These TCRs come from a man aged 55 to 70 with urothelial cancer.

This clone was seen a few times. This chain connects TRBV2 to TRBJ2-5; 9 nucleotides line up with TRBD1. The V and J ends lost 6 bases and 9 bases, in that order; junction bases with no gene match: 5. The CDR3 length is 12 residues. CDR1 is SNHLY, CDR2 FYNNEI, per germline. CDR3 coding DNA: TGTGCCAGCAGGGGGACAGGGTCAGCCCAGTACTTC. Amino acids: CASRGTGSAQYF. The full variable domain, with the rest looked up from reference TRBV2 and TRBJ2-5, is EPEVTQTPSHQVTQMGQEVILRCVPISNHLYFYWYRQILGQKVEFLVSFYNNEISEKSEIFDDQFSVERPDGSNFTLKIRSTKLEDSAMYFCASRGTGSAQYFGPGTRLLVL.

The chain employs TRBV27 and TRBJ1-6; 8 positions match TRBD1. This CDR3 spans 16 amino acids. Trimming removed 5 bases from V and 2 bases from J; junction bases left unmatched: 5. In germline, CDR1 is MNHEY, CDR2 SMNVEV (reference sequence). The CDR3 bases are TGTGCCAGCAGTCCCCGGACAGGGACCTATAATTCACCCCTCCACTTT. This codes for CASSPRTGTYNSPLHF.

This chain uses TRBV7-2 with TRBJ2-1, with 7 bases fitting TRBD2. V lost 5 bases to trimming and J lost 0 bases; unmatched junction nucleotides: 7. The CDR3 sequence is 16 residues long. Germline lookup yields CDR1 SGHTA and CDR2 FQGNSA. The CDR3 nucleotides read TGTGCCAGCAGCCTCACGAGCGGGGTCTCCTACAATGAGCAGTTCTTC. Translating it yields CASSLTSGVSYNEQFF.

This clone has just one count. This chain uses TRBV19 with TRBJ2-1; 12 nucleotides align to TRBD2. The CDR3 extends over 16 amino acids. The V and J ends lost 5 bases and 2 bases, in that order; junction bases with no gene match: 4. CDR1 and CDR2 (germline): LNHDA, SQIVND (reference sequence). The CDR3 DNA reads as TGTGCCAGTAGTGTCTCTAGCGGGGGGGCCTACAATGAGCAGTTCTTC. As protein: CASSVSSGGAYNEQFF.

The chain has TRBV4-2 and TRBJ2-7; 8 bases are shared with TRBD2. The CDR3 spans 15 residues. V lost 1 base, J lost 2 bases, and 4 bases stayed unmatched. In germline, CDR1 is LGHNA, CDR2 YNFKEQ. The CDR3 DNA is TGTGCCAGCAGCCAAGTGACTAGCGTTACCTACGAGCAGTACTTC. Protein product: CASSQVTSVTYEQYF.

This chain links TRBV15 with TRBJ2-7, with 8 bases fitting TRBD1. Germline loops: CDR1 LNHNV, CDR2 YYDKDF (reference sequence). V shed 1 base, J shed 7 bases, and the junction held 6 bases outside the gene matches. The CDR3 consists of 14 residues. CDR3 region: CATSRADRGVEQYF. In nucleotides, the CDR3 is TGTGCCACCAGCAGAGCTGACAGGGGCGTGGAGCAGTACTTC. The full variable domain, in which reference TRBV15 and TRBJ2-7 provide the parts outside the CDR3, is DAMVIQNPRYQVTQFGKPVTLSCSQTLNHNVMYWYQQKSSQAPKLLFHYYDKDFNNEADTPDNFQSRRPNTSFCFLDIRSPGLGDTAMYLCATSRADRGVEQYFGPGTRLTVT.

This clone has only one observation. The chain has TRBV9 and TRBJ2-7; D is unclear. Trimming cost V 3 bases and J 0 bases, with 7 bases left between them. The CDR3 is made up of 13 amino acids. CDR1 and CDR2 (germline): SGDLS, YYNGEE. CDR3 nucleotide sequence: TGTGCCAGCAGCGCACAGATCTCCTACGAGCAGTACTTC. It codes for CASSAQISYEQYF.

The rearrangement uses TRBV7-9 and TRBJ2-5, with D hard to call. The germline V and J ends were trimmed by 5 bases and 2 bases, with 3 bases remaining between them. The germline V gene encodes CDR1 SEHNR and CDR2 FQNEAQ (reference sequence). This CDR3 is built from 11 residues. The CDR3 reads CASSQQETQYF. The CDR3 DNA reads TGTGCCAGCAGCCAACAAGAGACCCAGTACTTC.

The J gene is TRBJ1-3, the V gene TRBV9; tentatively, D is TRBD1 (6 bases). Germline values: CDR1 SGDLS, CDR2 YYNGEE. CDR3 size: 14 residues. V gave up 0 bases and J gave up 4 bases, with 8 bases separating them. CDR3 DNA: TGTGCCAGCAGCGTAGAGGGACACGGAAACACCATATATTTT. It encodes CASSVEGHGNTIYF. Full variable domain (remainder filled in from reference TRBV9 and TRBJ1-3): DSGVTQTPKHLITATGQRVTLRCSPRSGDLSVYWYQQSLDQGLQFLIQYYNGEERAKGNILERFSAQQFPDLHSELNLSSLELGDSALYFCASSVEGHGNTIYFGEGSWLTVV.

This chain connects TRBV19 to TRBJ2-2; 12 bases agree with TRBD2. J gave up 0 bases and V 3 bases, and 2 bases lay outside the gene matches. The germline V gene encodes CDR1 LNHDA and CDR2 SQIVND (reference sequence). The CDR3 spans 17 residues. DNA for the CDR3: TGTGCCAGTAGTATGACTAGCGGGGGCACGAACACCGGGGAGCTGTTTTTT. It specifies CASSMTSGGTNTGELFF.

The chain links TRBV28 to TRBJ2-1, with no clear D. CDR1 MDHEN and CDR2 SYDVKM come from the germline V gene. The CDR3 spans 15 residues. V was shortened by 7 bases and J by 2 bases, with 15 bases between the two germline ends. CDR3 sequence: CASNLDGYAYNEQFF. The CDR3, as DNA: TGTGCCAGCAACCTAGACGGGTACGCCTACAATGAGCAGTTCTTC. Complete variable domain (other parts from reference TRBV28 and TRBJ2-1): DVKVTQSSRYLVKRTGEKVFLECVQDMDHENMFWYRQDPGLGLRLIYFSYDVKMKEKGDIPEGYSVSREKKERFSLILESASTNQTSMYLCASNLDGYAYNEQFFGPGTRLTVL.

CDR3 in amino acids: CASSQLAGENTGELFF. For the CDR3, the DNA is TGTGCCAGCAGCCAACTAGCGGGGGAGAACACCGGGGAGCTGTTTTTT. The gene calls are TRBV4-2 and TRBJ2-2; 10 bases fit TRBD2. The CDR3 loop spans 16 amino acids. Germline-derived CDR1 and CDR2 are LGHNA and YNFKEQ. The ends lost 2 bases at V and 1 base at J; junction bases unmatched: 1.

This clone appeared a single time. V gene TRBV2 combines with J gene TRBJ2-7, with D perhaps matching TRBD1 (6 bases). Trimming shortened V by 6 bases and J by 6 bases, and 21 bases separated the two germline ends. The length of the CDR3 is 15 residues. From germline, CDR1 is SNHLY and CDR2 FYNNEI. The CDR3 DNA sequence: TGTGCCAGCAGGGACGGGAAGCAGGGGTTAGGCGAGCAGTACTTC. Its protein is CASRDGKQGLGEQYF.

The gene calls are TRBV19 and TRBJ2-2; 8 nucleotides align to TRBD1. This CDR3 is built from 16 residues. The germline V gene has CDR1 LNHDA and CDR2 SQIVND (reference sequence). Trimming took 0 bases from V and 4 from J; bases not matched to a gene: 4. This CDR3 reads CASSIDRGLGTGELFF. In DNA form, the CDR3 reads TGTGCCAGTAGTATAGACAGGGGGCTCGGCACCGGGGAGCTGTTTTTT.

This chain joins TRBV30 and TRBJ1-2; D might be TRBD1 (5 bases). Germline V gene lookup returns CDR1 GTSNPN and CDR2 SVGIG (reference sequence). Trimming left V 3 bases short and J 0 bases short, with 20 bases between. CDR3 length equals 17 residues. This chain's CDR3 is CAWRAWGDPSANYGYTF. Written as DNA, the CDR3 is TGTGCCTGGAGAGCATGGGGGGACCCTTCAGCTAACTATGGCTACACCTTC.

The chain's CDR3 is CATSRGRAQSGANVLTF. The DNA for the CDR3 is TGTGCCACCAGCAGAGGCAGGGCACAGTCTGGGGCCAACGTCCTGACTTTC. This chain connects TRBV15 to TRBJ2-6; the D gene is possibly TRBD1 (5 bases). Germline CDR1 is LNHNV and CDR2 is YYDKDF (reference sequence). V gave up 1 base and J gave up 1 base, with 11 bases separating them. This CDR3 region has 17 residues.

This chain joins TRBV7-2 and TRBJ2-2; tentatively, D is TRBD1 (5 bases). This CDR3 has 15 amino acids. Trimming left V 5 bases short and J 1 base short, with 11 bases between. Per germline, CDR1 SGHTA and CDR2 FQGNSA. This CDR3 is CASSQGYENTGELFF. Here the CDR3 DNA reads TGTGCCAGCAGCCAGGGCTACGAGAACACCGGGGAGCTGTTTTTT.

This clone has only one observation. J is TRBJ2-3 and V is TRBV6-1, with 12 bases fitting TRBD2. Per the germline V gene, CDR1 is MNHNS and CDR2 is SASEGT. The CDR3 is made up of 15 amino acids. V shed 6 bases, J shed 2 bases, and the junction held 3 bases outside the gene matches. The CDR3 reads CASRGTSGHTDTQYF. The CDR3 nucleotides read TGTGCCAGCAGAGGGACTAGCGGGCACACAGATACGCAGTATTTT.

V usage is TRBV7-8 and J usage is TRBJ2-3, with 14 bases identical to TRBD2. The CDR3 is 17 amino acids. J lost 3 bases, V lost 6 bases, and 8 bases had no gene match. Germline V gene data show CDR1 as SGHVS and CDR2 as FQNEAQ. In DNA form, the CDR3 reads TGTGCCAGCAGACAGAGGACTAGCGGGGGGAGTACAGATACGCAGTATTTT. Its translation: CASRQRTSGGSTDTQYF. Looking up the rest from reference TRBV7-8 and TRBJ2-3 gives the full variable domain: GAGVSQSPRYKVAKRGQDVALRCDPISGHVSLFWYQQALGQGPEFLTYFQNEAQLDKSGLPSDRFFAERPEGSVSTLKIQRTQQEDSAVYLCASRQRTSGGSTDTQYFGPGTRLTVL.

The chain recombines TRBV6-5 with TRBJ2-5; the match to TRBD2 covers 9 bases. V shed 4 bases and J 5 bases; nucleotides not matched to a gene: 8. Germline-derived CDR1 and CDR2 are MNHEY and SVGAGI. CDR3 length equals 15 residues. The CDR3 region has the DNA TGTGCCAGCAGTTTCTCCGCCGGGACTAGCGAGACCCAGTACTTC. Its protein is CASSFSAGTSETQYF.

The chain joins TRBV6-1 to TRBJ1-5, with D possibly being TRBD1 (5 bases). The CDR3 runs 13 residues. The germline V and J ends were trimmed by 8 bases and 6 bases, with 14 bases remaining between them. Germline V gene lookup returns CDR1 MNHNS and CDR2 SASEGT. CDR3 loop: CASGRGEGQPQHF. CDR3 bases: TGTGCCAGCGGCCGGGGGGAAGGTCAGCCCCAGCATTTT.

The chain joins TRBV5-1 to TRBJ2-2, with D hard to call. V lost 0 bases and J 5 bases, leaving 8 bases between the germline ends. CDR1 is SGHRS, CDR2 YFSETQ, per germline. This CDR3 is built from 14 residues. CDR3 sequence reads: CASSLEPTTGELFF. The CDR3 region has the DNA TGCGCCAGCAGCTTGGAACCCACAACCGGGGAGCTGTTTTTT.

The rearrangement joins TRBV12-5 to TRBJ2-2; the match to TRBD1 covers 8 bases. After removal of 4 bases from V and 5 bases from J, the junction contained 3 bases not matched to a gene. This CDR3 is built from 14 residues. Per germline, CDR1 LGHNT and CDR2 FRNRAP. Here the CDR3 reads CASGSDRGTGELFF. CDR3 sequence (DNA): TGTGCTAGTGGTTCCGACAGGGGTACCGGGGAGCTGTTTTTT.

V is TRBV30 and J is TRBJ1-5, with D perhaps matching TRBD1 (6 bases). V was clipped by 2 bases and J by 3 bases, with 11 bases between them. Germline-derived CDR1 and CDR2 are GTSNPN and SVGIG (reference sequence). CDR3 length equals 14 residues. The CDR3 DNA reads as TGTGCCTGGAGTACGACAGGCATCAATCAGCCCCAGCATTTT. It is translated as CAWSTTGINQPQHF.

The chain couples TRBV18 to TRBJ2-5; 7 bases fit TRBD1. The V gene end was trimmed by 3 bases and the J gene end by 4 bases; junction bases not matched to a gene: 8. The CDR3 is 15 amino acids. CDR1 is KGHSH and CDR2 is LQKENI in the germline V gene. DNA for the CDR3: TGTGCCAGCTCACCCTTAGGGACAGCCTTAGAGACCCAGTACTTC. Amino acids: CASSPLGTALETQYF.

This sequence joins TRBV4-1 and TRBJ2-5; 16 nucleotides match TRBD2. The J segment lost 6 bases and the V segment lost 1 base, leaving 11 bases of the junction unmatched. Per the germline V gene, CDR1 is MGHRA and CDR2 is YSYEKL. This CDR3 is built from 19 residues. CDR3 sequence: CASSQVGLAGGDGGKTQYF. As DNA, the CDR3 is TGCGCCAGCAGCCAAGTGGGACTAGCGGGAGGGGATGGGGGGAAGACCCAGTACTTC.

V gene TRBV7-2 combines with J gene TRBJ2-5, with D uncertain. This CDR3 has 13 residues. Between the trimmed V and J ends, which lost 3 bases and 5 bases, there was a span of 10 bases. CDR1 and CDR2 (germline): SGHTA, FQGNSA. Here the CDR3 reads CASSFTGLETQYF. The CDR3 nucleotides are TGTGCCAGCAGCTTCACTGGGCTCGAGACCCAGTACTTC.

The chain is built from TRBV5-4 and TRBJ2-3, with TRBD1 identical over 9 bases. The trim removed 1 base at V and 3 bases at J, leaving 6 bases unmatched. The V gene's germline CDR1 is SGHNT and CDR2 YYREEE (reference sequence). There are 16 residues in the CDR3. CDR3 coding DNA: TGTGCCAGCAGCTTGCCGACAGGGGGTACGACAGATACGCAGTATTTT. Protein: CASSLPTGGTTDTQYF.

The rearrangement joins TRBV2 to TRBJ2-2; 9 bases align to TRBD2. V lost 5 bases, J lost 1 base, and 2 bases stayed unmatched. In germline, CDR1 is SNHLY, CDR2 FYNNEI. The CDR3 has 15 amino acids. CDR3 sequence (DNA): TGTGCCAGCAGTTTAGCGGGGGTGAACACCGGGGAGCTGTTTTTT. As protein: CASSLAGVNTGELFF.